This T cell receptor (beta chain) was recovered during a study of cytomegalovirus exposure and HLA in healthy donors. Study results and caveats: The listing of roughly 160 TCR beta chains classed them as cytomegalovirus-associated.

Method: immunoSEQ multiplex PCR; TCRdb's copy keeps in-frame clones and lacks some. Altogether about 130,000 clones are present, 90% to 95% being singletons, with the ten largest covering over 1%. Germline V gene data show CDR1 as MGHRA and CDR2 as YSYEKL. The V and J ends lost 11 bases and 3 bases respectively, with 16 bases between them. The CDR3 is made up of 14 amino acids. Comment on this clone: Antigen specificity is unknown.

Material: PBMCs. The J gene is TRBJ2-2, the V gene TRBV4-1; D perhaps matches TRBD2 (6 bases). The clonotype originates from a woman between 18 and 29 years old in good health and CMV-seronegative. The CDR3 loop is CAARGFHDTGELFF. CDR3 DNA: TGCGCCGCCCGGGGGTTTCATGACACCGGGGAGCTGTTTTTT.